One TCR beta chain is described in this entry. This clone has more than one count but fewer than ten. Its antigen is unknown. Per-base quality was not reported, and no clone a single base away is much larger than it. For sequencing of the TCRbeta CDR3 region, genomic DNA was extracted from the sorted cells. TCRbeta CDR3 regions were sequenced using the immunoSEQ Assay. In its TCRdb copy, this immuneACCESS table keeps in-frame sequences only and misses some clones. Where compared with another copy, unresolved V genes explain less than half of these, and the others have no known cause. Counted in this sample were some 99,000 clones; roughly 89% of them appeared once. The ten largest clones represent 0.5% of the sample. These data originate in a study of OX40 agonist ivuxolimab in advanced cancers. Some background on the complete study: Ivuxolimab was an agonistic, fully human IgG2 monoclonal antibody directed against OX40 (CD134), a costimulatory receptor. Intravenous ivuxolimab was administered to patients every 2 weeks at six dose levels: 0.01, 0.1, 0.3, 1.5, 3 and 10 mg/kg. Of the roughly 52 patients in dose escalation, around 20 had hepatocellular carcinoma, about 15 had melanoma, 9 had renal cell carcinoma and 9 had head and neck cancer. A male proportion of 82.7% and a mean age of approximately 55 years, ranging from 23 to 79, were recorded for the dose-escalation cohort. Prior anti-PD-1, anti-PD-L1 or anti-CTLA-4 therapy was permitted, and roughly two fifths of dose-escalation patients had received checkpoint inhibitors. Partial responses occurred in three dose-escalation patients: two with cutaneous melanoma and one with hepatocellular carcinoma. Peripheral TCRbeta sequencing was intended to test whether TCR sequence diversity was altered and clonal T-cell expansion was caused by ivuxolimab. The paper covers the monotherapy dose-escalation part of the phase I ivuxolimab trial, which included N of about 51 patients.

Patients with autoimmune disease history or receiving systemic immunosuppression were excluded from the trial. Peripheral blood for TCR sequencing was collected from all dose cohorts at baseline, on cycle 4 day 1, and on cycle 7 day 1. Samples came from an open-label, multicenter, first-in-human phase I dose-escalation trial of ivuxolimab. Adults with locally advanced or metastatic melanoma, renal cell, hepatocellular, or head and neck squamous cell carcinoma were enrolled in the trial. CD4+ and CD8+ T cells were sorted separately from peripheral blood before TCR sequencing. General conclusions and limits of the study: Low levels of normalized T-cell clonal expansion were also seen in some patients who did not respond. Partial responders in the 0.1-3.0 mg/kg groups had among the lowest normalized peripheral clonal expansion, especially among CD8+ T cells. At doses from 0.1 to 3.0 mg/kg, clonal expansion was seen in both CD4+ and CD8+ blood T cells between baseline and week 6. The antigen specificity of the clonally expanded peripheral T cells was not determined. On average, CD8+ T cells showed more expanded clones than CD4+ T cells after ivuxolimab.

The trim is 5 bases for V and 3 bases for J, with a gap of 10 bases between the germline ends. Via the germline V gene, CDR1 is SNHLY and CDR2 FYNNEI. The CDR3 holds 14 amino acids from the cysteine to the phenylalanine. The entry retains the CDR3 DNA only, 42 bases that are in frame from base 1. The material sequenced was CD4+ or CD8+ T cells sorted from blood, taken in a trial of the OX40 agonist ivuxolimab. Here the chain combines TRBV2 and TRBJ2-2, with the D gene too uncertain to name. This sequence was found in an adult with an advanced solid tumor such as melanoma, head and neck, liver or kidney cancer. For the CDR3, the sequence is CASSIRRYTGELFF. The DNA reads as follows: TGTGCCAGCAGTATACGACGGTACACCGGGGAGCTGTTTTTT.